This TCR beta chain was obtained from a study of T cells after yellow fever vaccination. Per the germline V gene, CDR1 is SGHAT and CDR2 is FQNNGV. This CDR3 comprises 15 residues. The trim removed 6 bases at V and 0 bases at J, leaving 6 bases unmatched. TCRdb itself ran the 5' RACE reads through MiXCR, one entry per CDR3 protein. This sample has about 320,000 distinct CDR3 sequences, with about 4.5% found just once. V gene TRBV11-2 combines with J gene TRBJ1-2, with TRBD1 matching over 8 bases. This sequence was found in a man younger than 35 who received the YFV17D yellow fever vaccine. This sample comprised PBMCs, obtained 15 days after the yellow fever booster vaccination. As DNA, the CDR3 is TGTGCCAGCAGTCTACAGGGGGTGTCTAACTATGGCTACACCTTC. Protein product: CASSLQGVSNYGYTF.